The 11 T cell receptor beta chains reported below all come from one sample, sequenced in a study of T cell repertoires in aging, cancer and after chemotherapy (dated by TCRdb to between 2017 and 2020). This sample was sequenced with an Illumina MiSeq. Rearranged TRB sequences spanning V, D and J segments were amplified by multiplex touch-down PCR using a mixed TRB-A/B primer pool. TCRdb applied fastp at Q25 and MiXCR to the public reads, then kept only in-frame beta chains. Entries are consolidated by CDR3 protein sequence, retaining the most common genes and DNA. The sample table contains under 8,500 distinct CDR3 sequences; only one count was recorded for around 28% of them. Together, the top ten hold roughly 8% of the sample. TCR beta rearrangements were amplified from genomic DNA isolated from peripheral blood, not from sorted cells or RNA. The sequenced sample consisted of blood. The receptors were sampled from a human donor with a blood cancer.

The rearrangement uses TRBV6-2 or TRBV6-3 and TRBJ2-1; 7 bases map to TRBD1. The germline gives CDR1 MNHEY, CDR2 SVGEGT. The V and J ends lost 5 bases and 3 bases, in that order; junction bases with no gene match: 4. The CDR3 is 14 amino acids. For the CDR3, the DNA is TGTGCCAGCAGTGTAGGACAGGACTACAATGAGCAGTTCTTC. Encoded protein: CASSVGQDYNEQFF.

In this sample, this clonotype is medium-sized (0.01 to 0.1%). This chain connects TRBV19 to TRBJ1-6, with no clear D. CDR1 and CDR2 (germline): LNHDA, SQIVND (reference sequence). Trimming took 1 base from V and 3 from J, leaving 10 bases between them. There are 16 residues in the CDR3. DNA of the CDR3: TGTGCCAGTAGTATAGGTACAGAGATCTATAATTCACCCCTCCACTTT. Amino acids: CASSIGTEIYNSPLHF.

The chain joins TRBV19 to TRBJ2-7; D uncertain. V lost 2 bases, J lost 0 bases, and 11 bases lay in between. CDR1 is LNHDA and CDR2 is SQIVND in the germline V gene (reference sequence). The CDR3 covers 15 residues. The CDR3 DNA reads as TGTGCCAGTAGTATATACCCGACCCTCTCCTACGAGCAGTACTTC. It codes for CASSIYPTLSYEQYF.

This chain uses TRBV9 with TRBJ1-4; TRBD1 agrees at 8 bases. The CDR3 is made up of 17 amino acids. V shed 2 bases and J 7 bases; nucleotides not matched to a gene: 13. CDR1 and CDR2 (germline): SGDLS, YYNGEE. CDR3 bases: TGTGCCAGCAGCGTTAGACAGGGGACCTCGAAGAGTGAAAAACTGTTTTTT. This gives the protein CASSVRQGTSKSEKLFF.

The chain combines TRBV6-4 with TRBJ2-3; 7 nucleotides line up with TRBD2. The CDR3 sequence is 15 residues long. Unmatched junction bases numbered 2, after V lost 0 bases and J lost 2 bases. Germline-derived CDR1 and CDR2 are MRHNA and SNTAGT. The CDR3 nucleotides are TGTGCCAGCAGTGACTCGGGGGGGAACACAGATACGCAGTATTTT. Translation: CASSDSGGNTDTQYF.

V gene TRBV14 combines with J gene TRBJ1-1; no definite D call. This CDR3 contains 14 residues. Trimming took off 4 bases at V and 1 base at J, with 10 bases between the two ends. Germline CDR1 SGHDN, CDR2 FVKESK. The CDR3 reads CASSPDIWNTEAFF. DNA of the CDR3: TGTGCCAGCAGCCCCGACATATGGAACACTGAAGCTTTCTTT.

This clonotype was seen a handful of times. The chain has TRBV24-1 and TRBJ1-2, with D possibly being TRBD1 (5 bases). The CDR3 sequence is 12 residues long. Germline values: CDR1 KGHDR, CDR2 SFDVKD. Trimming took 7 bases from V and 6 from J, leaving 11 bases between them. The CDR3 region has the DNA TGTGCCACCAGATCGGGACGAAATGGCTACACCTTC. This encodes CATRSGRNGYTF.

By share, this clonotype counts as medium-sized. This chain connects TRBV29-1 to TRBJ2-5, with D possibly being TRBD1 (7 bases). The CDR3 runs to 14 residues. V was clipped by 8 bases and J by 5 bases, with 21 bases between them. Per the germline V gene, CDR1 is SQVTM and CDR2 is ANQGSEA. The CDR3 DNA reads TGCAGCACCGGGGGACAGCAAATAGGGGAGACCCAGTACTTC. Translation gives CSTGGQQIGETQYF.

V usage is TRBV7-4 and J usage is TRBJ2-3; D remains ambiguous. CDR1 is SGHVT, CDR2 SQSDAQ, per germline. The V gene lost 2 bases and the J gene lost 4 bases, with 7 bases spanning the gap. This CDR3 contains 13 residues. The CDR3: CASSLTRPDTQYF. The CDR3 DNA is TGTGCCAGCAGCTTAACCCGCCCAGATACGCAGTATTTT.

This clonotype rates as medium-sized. The V and J genes are TRBV19 and TRBJ1-2, with D perhaps matching TRBD1 (6 bases). Germline values: CDR1 LNHDA, CDR2 SQIVND (reference sequence). Trimming removed 3 bases from V and 7 bases from J, with 18 bases in between. This CDR3 comprises 15 residues. CDR3 residues: CASSISAGEGLGYTF. The CDR3 coding sequence is TGTGCCAGTAGTATCTCCGCAGGGGAGGGACTTGGCTACACCTTC.

This clonotype was picked up one time. The gene calls are TRBV4-2 and TRBJ2-2, with D unresolved. CDR1 LGHNA and CDR2 YNFKEQ come from the germline V gene. The CDR3 covers 14 residues. Between the trimmed V and J ends, which lost 2 bases and 2 bases, there was a span of 6 bases. For the CDR3, the DNA is TGTGCCAGCAGCCAATCAGGAAACACCGGGGAGCTGTTTTTT. It yields the protein CASSQSGNTGELFF.